This entry features one T cell receptor (beta chain) sequence. The V and J ends lost 3 bases and 6 bases respectively, with 8 bases between them. CDR3 length: 12 residues. Per germline, CDR1 SSHAT and CDR2 FNYEAQ (reference sequence). This specimen belongs to a study of control samples from healthy donors and cancer patients. Produced via immunoSEQ multiplex PCR; TCRdb's table is partial and in-frame only. The sample lists under 150,000 clones, about 93% occurring once. The sequenced material came from PBMCs. The TCR was taken from a man aged 50 to 60 with head and neck cancer. This sequence joins TRBV7-7 and TRBJ1-2; TRBD1 might be the D (5 bases). The CDR3 nucleotides are TGTGCCAGCAGCTTCCTGGGGCATGGCTACACCTTC. Encoded protein: CASSFLGHGYTF.